One T cell receptor (beta chain) is described in this entry. Its antigen remains unidentified. This specimen comes from a study of shared clonotypes between healthy human individuals. In the study overall: Plates per donor: three CD4 naive, three CD4 memory, two CD8 naive, one CD8 memory.

Findings of the study overall: Estimated clonotype richness was generally higher in naive than memory subsets. In a handful of donors, about 5% of naive CD4 clonotypes appeared in common.

Researchers divided each subset's genomic DNA evenly across several immunoSEQ plates. Profiled with immunoSEQ multiplex PCR; TCRdb holds only in-frame clones, not every one. The sample lists over 1.4 million clones, roughly 96% occurring once. Germline V gives CDR1 SQVTM, CDR2 ANQGSEA. Deletions cut 5 bases from V and 4 bases from J, with 17 bases between. The CDR3 sequence is 14 residues long. This receptor was taken from a young man in good health. Sequencing was carried out using naive CD4+ T cells sorted from blood. Subset described: CD45RA+ positively selected. The chain is built from TRBV29-1 and TRBJ1-2; D is uncertain. CDR3 nucleotides: TGCAGCGTTCCCGGTCAAGGCAGCCTCTATGGCTACACCTTC. Its protein product is CSVPGQGSLYGYTF.